This T cell receptor (beta chain) comes out of a study of cytomegalovirus exposure and HLA in healthy donors. PCR employed 60 Vbeta and 13 Jbeta primers. TCRdb's copy holds only in-frame clones and misses some; the assay was immunoSEQ multiplex PCR. The table records under 130,000 clones, 60% to 80% of them present only once. This CDR3 region has 14 residues. The J segment lost 4 bases and the V segment lost 6 bases, leaving 7 bases of the junction unmatched. Germline loops: CDR1 MNHEY, CDR2 SMNVEV (reference sequence). Healthy people donating bone marrow made up the donors. For this clone: Its antigen is not known.

The study, taken as a whole, reports: Indistinguishable V segments, including TRBV6-2 and TRBV6-3, were excluded. Per a prior analysis, the majority of TCR beta V segments were productive roughly 90% or roughly 30% of the time.

Material: PBMCs. The V gene is TRBV27, the J gene TRBJ2-7; TRBD1 matches at 9 bases. The receptor comes from a woman aged 40 to 50 in good health and CMV-seropositive. As DNA, the CDR3 is TGTGCCAGCAGACGACAGGGGGGGAGGTACGAGCAGTACTTC. Protein: CASRRQGGRYEQYF.